The next 21 T cell receptor beta chains were all read from a single sample in a study of T cell changes during pregnancy in multiple sclerosis. Clones were read by immunoSEQ multiplex PCR, and TCRdb kept only the in-frame ones, dropping some. This table holds 40,000 to 60,000 clones, roughly nine tenths found once. Sequenced material: peripheral blood, taken in the first trimester of pregnancy. The receptors come from a female donor in good health, enrolled as a control in a pregnancy study.

This clone was counted only a few times. The chain couples TRBV11-2 to TRBJ2-3; D gene uncertain. V was trimmed by 1 base and J by 3 bases, leaving 11 bases between them. The CDR3 has 15 amino acids. Germline loops: CDR1 SGHAT, CDR2 FQNNGV. The CDR3 loop reads CASSLGLQVTDTQYF. Here the CDR3 DNA reads TGTGCCAGCAGCTTAGGGCTCCAGGTTACAGATACGCAGTATTTT. Full variable domain (outside the CDR3, taken from reference TRBV11-2 and TRBJ2-3): EAGVAQSPRYKIIEKRQSVAFWCNPISGHATLYWYQQILGQGPKLLIQFQNNGVVDDSQLPKDRFSAERLKGVDSTLKIQPAKLEDSAVYLCASSLGLQVTDTQYFGPGTRLTVL.

The rearrangement joins TRBV19 to TRBJ1-1; 8 bases map to TRBD1. The CDR3 consists of 14 residues. Trimming took 4 bases from V and 1 from J; bases not matched to a gene: 2. Germline CDR1 is LNHDA and CDR2 is SQIVND (reference sequence). The CDR3 loop reads CASSKQGGNTEAFF. The CDR3 bases are TGTGCCAGTAGTAAACAGGGGGGGAACACTGAAGCTTTCTTT.

The CDR3 DNA follows: TGCGCCAGCAGCTTGACCCCGCTAAATCAGCCCCAGCATTTT. It encodes CASSLTPLNQPQHF. The chain is built from TRBV5-1 and TRBJ1-5; D is uncertain. CDR3 length equals 14 residues. Trimming took 1 base from V and 4 from J, leaving 9 bases between them. Germline lookup yields CDR1 SGHRS and CDR2 YFSETQ.

The rearrangement links TRBV9 to TRBJ1-2; D is uncertain. The CDR3 runs to 12 residues. Germline V CDR1 and CDR2: SGDLS, YYNGEE. Deletions cut 5 bases from V and 7 bases from J, with 12 bases between. The CDR3 bases are TGTGCCAGCAGTGACGTGGCGGCTGGCTACACCTTC. Its translation: CASSDVAAGYTF.

The V gene is TRBV6-1, the J gene TRBJ1-4, with D unclear. The CDR3 has 15 residues. Germline V gene data show CDR1 as MNHNS and CDR2 as SASEGT. V was cut by 6 bases and J by 5 bases, with 16 bases left in between. The CDR3 region is CASRPYGRPNEKLFF. The CDR3 DNA sequence: TGTGCCAGCAGACCTTACGGGAGACCGAATGAAAAACTGTTTTTT.

The chain recombines TRBV19 with TRBJ1-2, with D uncertain. The CDR3 runs 15 residues. Trimming stripped 0 bases from V and 5 bases from J, with 13 bases between. Germline V gene sequence: CDR1 LNHDA, CDR2 SQIVND (reference sequence). CDR3 loop: CASSIEGPGSYGYTF. The CDR3 nucleotides are TGTGCCAGTAGTATAGAAGGTCCAGGAAGTTATGGCTACACCTTC. The entire variable domain, with the rest obtained from reference TRBV19 and TRBJ1-2, is as follows: DGGITQSPKYLFRKEGQNVTLSCEQNLNHDAMYWYRQDPGQGLRLIYYSQIVNDFQKGDIAEGYSVSREKKESFPLTVTSAQKNPTAFYLCASSIEGPGSYGYTFGSGTRLTVV.

The J gene is TRBJ2-3, the V gene TRBV5-6; D gene ambiguous. The CDR3 totals 11 residues. Trimming removed 3 bases at V and 7 bases at J, with 6 bases between. Germline loops: CDR1 SGHDT, CDR2 YYEEEE. Here the CDR3 DNA reads TGTGCCAGCAGCTCGCGGAATACGCAGTATTTT. Protein product: CASSSRNTQYF. The whole variable domain, filled in from reference TRBV5-6 and TRBJ2-3, reads DAGVTQSPTHLIKTRGQQVTLRCSPKSGHDTVSWYQQALGQGPQFIFQYYEEEERQRGNFPDRFSGHQFPNYSSELNVNALLLGDSALYLCASSSRNTQYFGPGTRLTVL.

This chain uses TRBV28 with TRBJ2-1; 10 positions agree with TRBD2. The germline V gene has CDR1 MDHEN and CDR2 SYDVKM. The trim removed 5 bases at V and 7 bases at J, leaving 11 bases unmatched. This CDR3 comprises 16 residues. In DNA, the CDR3 is TGTGCCAGCAGTCCCATAGAGCGGGAGGGCAAGAATGAGCAGTTCTTC. Translated, it gives CASSPIEREGKNEQFF.

The genes are TRBV11-1 and TRBJ2-7; a possible D gene is TRBD1 (6 bases). Germline assignment: CDR1 SGHAT and CDR2 FQDESV (reference sequence). With 3 bases removed from V and 3 bases from J, the gap between germline ends came to 12 bases. The CDR3 contains 14 residues. CDR3 sequence reads: CASSFMGQNYEQYF. As DNA, the CDR3 is TGTGCCAGCAGCTTTATGGGACAAAACTACGAGCAGTACTTC.

The chain has TRBV6-5 and TRBJ1-5; D not resolved. The CDR3 sequence is 15 residues long. V gave up 5 bases and J gave up 2 bases, with 13 bases separating them. CDR1 MNHEY and CDR2 SVGAGI come from the germline V gene. The CDR3 here is CASSRGPEGNQPQHF. The CDR3 DNA follows: TGTGCCAGCAGTCGGGGTCCGGAGGGCAATCAGCCCCAGCATTTT.

CDR3 in DNA: TGTGCCAGCAGCTTGGGGAGGGAAGCTTTCTTT. Amino acids: CASSLGREAFF. This rearrangement joins TRBV5-8 to TRBJ1-1; no clear D. This CDR3 is built from 11 residues. Per germline, CDR1 SGHTS and CDR2 YDEGEE. Trimming pared 0 bases from V and 8 bases from J, leaving 5 bases between.

This clone is a singleton in its sample. The chain joins TRBV9 to TRBJ1-4; D gene uncertain. Germline V gene lookup returns CDR1 SGDLS and CDR2 YYNGEE. The CDR3 spans 17 residues. Trimming pared 0 bases from V and 4 bases from J, leaving 16 bases between. CDR3 sequence (DNA): TGTGCCAGCAGCGTAGGAAAACAATATTCAATTAATGAAAAACTGTTTTTT. Translating it yields CASSVGKQYSINEKLFF.

The rearrangement uses TRBV6-5 and TRBJ2-7; 9 bases agree with TRBD1. The V gene end was trimmed by 6 bases and the J gene end by 1 base; junction bases not matched to a gene: 7. The CDR3 is 15 residues long. The V gene's germline CDR1 is MNHEY and CDR2 SVGAGI. The CDR3 DNA follows: TGTGCCAGCAGCGCCGAGGACAGGGGTTCCTACGAGCAGTACTTC. Protein product: CASSAEDRGSYEQYF.

This clone turned up a few times. This chain connects TRBV19 to TRBJ1-5; 7 bases match TRBD1. Germline V gives CDR1 LNHDA, CDR2 SQIVND (reference sequence). The CDR3 consists of 13 residues. The trim removed 8 bases at V and 5 bases at J, leaving 6 bases unmatched. This CDR3 is CASQDRTDQPQHF. CDR3 sequence (DNA): TGTGCCAGTCAGGACAGGACGGATCAGCCCCAGCATTTT.

The rearrangement uses TRBV19 and TRBJ2-7; TRBD2 agrees at 10 bases. V trimming: 5 bases; J trimming: 5 bases; junction bases outside the gene matches: 6. The germline CDR1 and CDR2 sequences are LNHDA and SQIVND (reference sequence). The CDR3 runs 14 residues. CDR3 amino acids: CASSGTSASDEQYF. The CDR3 nucleotides are TGTGCCAGTAGTGGGACTAGCGCTAGCGACGAGCAGTACTTC. The full variable domain, rest sourced from reference TRBV19 and TRBJ2-7, is DGGITQSPKYLFRKEGQNVTLSCEQNLNHDAMYWYRQDPGQGLRLIYYSQIVNDFQKGDIAEGYSVSREKKESFPLTVTSAQKNPTAFYLCASSGTSASDEQYFGPGTRLTVT.

This clone occurred once. J is TRBJ2-5 and V is TRBV5-1; TRBD2 agrees at 10 bases. The V gene end was trimmed by 4 bases and the J gene end by 1 base; junction bases not matched to a gene: 4. This CDR3 contains 15 residues. Germline assignment: CDR1 SGHRS and CDR2 YFSETQ. In DNA, the CDR3 is TGCGCCAGCAGCCTAACTAGCGGGATCCAAGAGACCCAGTACTTC. Its translation: CASSLTSGIQETQYF.

This chain connects TRBV19 to TRBJ2-7; the D gene is possibly TRBD2 (5 bases). The CDR3 extends over 14 amino acids. V was clipped by 1 base and J by 5 bases, with 12 bases between them. Germline CDR1 is LNHDA and CDR2 is SQIVND (reference sequence). CDR3 coding DNA: TGTGCCAGTAGTATAGTTACCGGGAAAAACGAGCAGTACTTC. Its translation: CASSIVTGKNEQYF.

The V gene is TRBV7-2, the J gene TRBJ2-2; the D gene is possibly TRBD2 (6 bases). The CDR3 has 15 amino acids. The V gene lost 5 bases and the J gene lost 5 bases, with 15 bases spanning the gap. CDR1 is SGHTA, CDR2 FQGNSA, per germline. CDR3 DNA sequence: TGTGCCAGCAGCCGTGGGGCTGCGGGGACCGGGGAGCTGTTTTTT. As protein: CASSRGAAGTGELFF.

The chain links TRBV13 to TRBJ2-7; 10 nucleotides agree with TRBD2. The J segment lost 3 bases and the V segment lost 0 bases, leaving 2 bases of the junction unmatched. The CDR3 is made up of 15 amino acids. From germline, CDR1 is PRHDT and CDR2 FYEKMQ (reference sequence). The DNA of the CDR3 is TGTGCCAGCAGCTTAGGACTAGCGGGGAGCTACGAGCAGTACTTC. Translating it yields CASSLGLAGSYEQYF.

The chain joins TRBV19 to TRBJ1-5, with 10 bases lining up with TRBD1. Trimming at V came to 3 bases and at J to 6 bases, leaving 5 bases not matched to a gene. From germline, CDR1 is LNHDA and CDR2 SQIVND (reference sequence). The CDR3 has 15 residues. The DNA of the CDR3 is TGTGCCAGTAGTATCAGGGGACAGGGGTTTCAGCCCCAGCATTTT. It encodes CASSIRGQGFQPQHF.

This clone has a single count. The chain couples TRBV27 to TRBJ1-1, with D possibly TRBD1 on 6 matching bases. The length of the CDR3 is 15 residues. Trimming took off 1 base at V and 6 bases at J, with 15 bases between the two ends. Germline CDR1 and CDR2: MNHEY and SMNVEV (reference sequence). CDR3 loop: CASSLFQGLDSEAFF. DNA for the CDR3: TGTGCCAGCAGTTTATTTCAGGGGCTCGACTCTGAAGCTTTCTTT.